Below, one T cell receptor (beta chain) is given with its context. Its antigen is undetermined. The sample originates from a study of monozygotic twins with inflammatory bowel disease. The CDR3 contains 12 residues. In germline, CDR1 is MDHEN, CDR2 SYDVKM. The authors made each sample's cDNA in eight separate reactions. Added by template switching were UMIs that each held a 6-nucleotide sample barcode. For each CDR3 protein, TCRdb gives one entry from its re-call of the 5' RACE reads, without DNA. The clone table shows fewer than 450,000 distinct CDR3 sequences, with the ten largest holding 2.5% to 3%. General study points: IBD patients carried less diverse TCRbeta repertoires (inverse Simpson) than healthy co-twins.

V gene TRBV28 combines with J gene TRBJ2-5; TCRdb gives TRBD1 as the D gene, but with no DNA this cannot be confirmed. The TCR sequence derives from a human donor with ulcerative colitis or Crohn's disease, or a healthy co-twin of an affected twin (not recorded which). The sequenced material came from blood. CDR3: CASVGVQETQYF.